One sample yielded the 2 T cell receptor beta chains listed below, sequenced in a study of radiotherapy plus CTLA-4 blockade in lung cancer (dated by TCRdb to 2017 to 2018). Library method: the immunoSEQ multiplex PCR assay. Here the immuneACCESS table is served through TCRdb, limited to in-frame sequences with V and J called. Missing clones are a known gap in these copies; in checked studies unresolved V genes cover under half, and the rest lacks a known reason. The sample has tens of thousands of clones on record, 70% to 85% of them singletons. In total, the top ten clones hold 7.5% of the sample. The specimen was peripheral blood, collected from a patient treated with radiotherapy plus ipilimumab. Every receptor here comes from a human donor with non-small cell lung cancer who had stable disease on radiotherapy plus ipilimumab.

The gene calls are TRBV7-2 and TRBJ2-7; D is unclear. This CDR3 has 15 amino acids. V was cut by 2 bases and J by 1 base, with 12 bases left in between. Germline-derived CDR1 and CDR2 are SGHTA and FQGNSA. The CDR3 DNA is TGTGCCAGCAGCTTATCCAATATTGCTTCCTACGAGCAGTACTTC. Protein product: CASSLSNIASYEQYF.

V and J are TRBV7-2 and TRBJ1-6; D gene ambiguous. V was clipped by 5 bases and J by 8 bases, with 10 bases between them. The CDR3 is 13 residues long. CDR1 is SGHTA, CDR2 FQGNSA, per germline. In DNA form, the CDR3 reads TGTGCCAGCAGCCTTGGTCTCGATTCACCCCTCCACTTT. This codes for CASSLGLDSPLHF.